What follows are 19 T cell receptor beta chains derived from one specimen sequenced in a study of regulatory T cells in long-lasting Graves disease. According to the study, TCR beta libraries were built with iRepertoire HTBI primers and CDR3-region Arm-PCR. TCRdb re-called the multiplex PCR reads through MiXCR, storing one row per CDR3 protein. The sample records a few hundred thousand distinct CDR3 sequences, around 15% being singletons. Time point defined: newly diagnosed GD, antithyroid drugs for less than 3 months. PBMCs were the source of the RNA used for TCR sequencing. This same sample was also taken into another study, of T cells in Graves' hyperthyroidism and ophthalmopathy.

The sample here was peripheral blood mononuclear cells (PBMCs), taken at new diagnosis, from a patient treated with antithyroid drugs. The receptors come from a woman in her forties or fifties with Graves disease.

This clonotype has a count of ten or more. The chain couples TRBV11-2 to TRBJ1-1, with D perhaps TRBD1 (6 bases). Deletions cut 5 bases from V and 1 base from J, with 11 bases between. Germline-derived CDR1 and CDR2 are SGHAT and FQNNGV. This CDR3 spans 14 amino acids. The DNA for the CDR3 is TGTGCCAGCAGCACGTCGACAGGGAACACTGAAGCTTTCTTT. It codes for CASSTSTGNTEAFF. The whole variable domain, remainder taken from reference TRBV11-2 and TRBJ1-1, is EAGVAQSPRYKIIEKRQSVAFWCNPISGHATLYWYQQILGQGPKLLIQFQNNGVVDDSQLPKDRFSAERLKGVDSTLKIQPAKLEDSAVYLCASSTSTGNTEAFFGQGTRLTVV.

This clonotype has just a few counts. This chain connects TRBV3-1 to TRBJ2-7; D is undetermined. This CDR3 contains 12 residues. Germline V gene lookup returns CDR1 LGHDT and CDR2 YNNKEL (reference sequence). V gave up 1 base and J gave up 5 bases, with 6 bases separating them. The CDR3, as DNA: TGTGCCAGCAGCCAAGGCCGGCACGAGCAGTACTTC. Amino acids: CASSQGRHEQYF.

At least ten counts were recorded for this clonotype. This chain joins TRBV5-1 and TRBJ1-2; 7 bases fit TRBD1. This CDR3 contains 14 residues. Germline trimming cut 4 bases from V and 8 bases from J; bases unmatched to any gene: 11. Germline V CDR1 and CDR2: SGHRS, YFSETQ. The CDR3 coding sequence is TGCGCCAGCAGCCCTGGACAGGAGGGGAGGGGCTACACCTTC. Its translation is CASSPGQEGRGYTF.

Ten or more counts support this clonotype. The chain combines TRBV24-1 with TRBJ2-1; TRBD1 aligns across 11 bases. The CDR3 totals 15 residues. V was clipped by 8 bases and J by 0 bases; unmatched bases: 2. Germline assignment: CDR1 KGHDR and CDR2 SFDVKD. The CDR3 sequence: CATNGQGASYNEQFF. The CDR3 nucleotides are TGTGCCACCAACGGACAGGGGGCCTCCTACAATGAGCAGTTCTTC.

The DNA for the CDR3 is TGCAGTGCTAGGACCCCCAGGGGGAGATACAATGAGCAGTTCTTC. Amino acid sequence: CSARTPRGRYNEQFF. The chain combines TRBV20-1 with TRBJ2-1; 7 bases line up with TRBD1. CDR1 and CDR2 (germline): DFQATT, SNEGSKA (reference sequence). This CDR3 comprises 15 residues. J was trimmed by 4 bases and V by 3 bases; bases with no gene match: 9.

The chain combines TRBV27 with TRBJ2-7; D gene unclear. The CDR3 covers 13 residues. The germline CDR1 and CDR2 sequences are MNHEY and SMNVEV (reference sequence). The V and J ends lost 3 bases and 3 bases respectively, with 9 bases between them. CDR3 region: CASSFSLYYEQYF. The CDR3 DNA reads as TGTGCCAGCAGTTTTTCCCTCTACTACGAGCAGTACTTC.

This clonotype was counted between two and nine times. The gene calls are TRBV7-2 and TRBJ1-3, with D tentatively TRBD1 (5 bases). This CDR3 is built from 14 residues. V shed 3 bases and J shed 13 bases, with 19 bases lying between them. Germline CDR1 SGHTA, CDR2 FQGNSA. The CDR3 DNA follows: TGTGCCAGCAGCTTGGAGCGCGGCCCAGGGAAAATATATTTT. This translates into CASSLERGPGKIYF.

Comment on this clonotype: One end of the junction is discordant with germline, which a read error may explain. The J gene is TRBJ2-1, the V gene TRBV28; TRBD2 agrees at 13 bases. This CDR3 comprises 20 residues. CDR1 and CDR2 (germline): MDHEN, SYDVKM. The chain's CDR3 is CASSHIPVLAGGGSYNEQFF. The DNA of the CDR3 is TGTGCAAGCAGTCATATTCCGGTACTAGCGGGAGGGGGCTCCTACAATGAGCAGTTCTTC.

As for this clonotype: Just one base apart from a much larger clone, this may be a read error. V gene TRBV28 combines with J gene TRBJ2-3, with 13 bases identical to TRBD2. The tail of the sequence fits TRBJ2-5 better, so the J call may be wrong. Per germline, CDR1 MDHEN and CDR2 SYDVKM. The CDR3 consists of 16 residues. CDR3 sequence: CASRSRLAGGLEAQYF. As DNA, the CDR3 is TGTGCCAGCAGATCAAGACTAGCGGGAGGCCTTGAGGCCCAGTACTTC.

This clonotype came up many times. The gene calls are TRBV5-1 and TRBJ1-5, with 8 bases aligning to TRBD1. The CDR3 consists of 15 residues. Germline values: CDR1 SGHRS, CDR2 YFSETQ. V lost 3 bases and J lost 0; bases outside the gene matches: 2. CDR3 in amino acids: CASSYGQGSNQPQHF. The DNA for the CDR3 is TGCGCCAGCAGCTACGGACAGGGTAGCAATCAGCCCCAGCATTTT.

This clonotype was seen a few times. This chain connects TRBV24-1 to TRBJ1-1; 7 nucleotides line up with TRBD1. CDR3 length: 13 residues. Germline CDR1 reads KGHDR; CDR2 reads SFDVKD. Trimming cost V 4 bases and J 13 bases; bases outside gene matches: 11. CDR3 loop: CATSDRTGRTVFF. The CDR3 bases are TGTGCCACCAGTGACCGGACAGGCCGGACGGTTTTCTTT.

This clonotype was picked up many times. The V call is TRBV20-1, the J call TRBJ2-1, with D possibly matching TRBD2 (6 bases). Germline values: CDR1 DFQATT, CDR2 SNEGSKA (reference sequence). The V end lost 6 bases, the J end lost 2 bases, and 11 bases lay between the germline ends. The CDR3 is 13 residues long. The CDR3 loop is CSAHPGAYNEQFF. In nucleotides, the CDR3 is TGCAGTGCCCACCCGGGAGCCTACAATGAGCAGTTCTTC.

This clonotype was detected only a few times. V and J are TRBV7-9 and TRBJ1-2; D gene unclear. The CDR3 has 17 amino acids. Germline V lookup: CDR1 SEHNR, CDR2 FQNEAQ (reference sequence). V was cut by 5 bases and J by 8 bases, with 27 bases left in between. The CDR3 reads CASSPSGTVSAKSGYTF. In DNA, the CDR3 is TGTGCCAGCAGCCCCAGCGGTACAGTGTCAGCTAAATCCGGCTACACCTTC.

The genes are TRBV18 and TRBJ2-7, with 7 bases fitting TRBD1. CDR3 length: 14 amino acids. The V segment lost 3 bases and the J segment 2 bases; nucleotides outside the gene matches: 4. Germline V CDR1 and CDR2: KGHSH, LQKENI. The CDR3 DNA reads as TGTGCCAGCTCACCCGGGACAGTCACCTACGAGCAGTACGTC. This codes for CASSPGTVTYEQYV.

The V gene is TRBV28, the J gene TRBJ1-2; D possibly corresponds to TRBD1 (5 bases). V lost 7 bases and J 7 bases, leaving 19 bases between the germline ends. This CDR3 has 14 residues. Germline CDR1 reads MDHEN; CDR2 reads SYDVKM. CDR3 in DNA: TGTGCCAGCACAGGGACCACCACTTTTACTGGCTACACCTTC. It is translated as CASTGTTTFTGYTF.

This clonotype was seen many times. V is TRBV30 and J is TRBJ1-2; 7 nucleotides agree with TRBD1. The CDR3 totals 15 residues. The V segment lost 8 bases and the J segment 4 bases; nucleotides outside the gene matches: 16. The germline V gene has CDR1 GTSNPN and CDR2 SVGIG (reference sequence). The CDR3 region has the DNA TGTGCCCAGACTAGGGACAGCCTGTCACCCTATGGCTACACCTTC. Amino acids: CAQTRDSLSPYGYTF.

The chain recombines TRBV7-9 with TRBJ1-6; possible D gene TRBD1, 5 bases. CDR3 length equals 19 residues. From germline, CDR1 is SEHNR and CDR2 FQNEAQ (reference sequence). V lost 5 bases and J 0 bases, leaving 20 bases between the germline ends. CDR3 bases: TGTGCCAGCAGCCCAGACTCGGGGGAAACACCCTCCTATAATTCACCCCTCCACTTT. Translation gives CASSPDSGETPSYNSPLHF.

This clonotype was counted many times. V usage is TRBV7-9 and J usage is TRBJ2-7; a weak D match, TRBD1 (5 bases). Germline-derived CDR1 and CDR2 are SEHNR and FQNEAQ (reference sequence). V lost 2 bases to trimming and J lost 1 base, with 15 bases between them. The CDR3 covers 16 residues. The CDR3 here is CASSLWTGRVSYEQYF. For the CDR3, the DNA is TGTGCCAGCAGCTTATGGACGGGCAGGGTATCCTACGAGCAGTACTTC.

The chain has TRBV20-1 and TRBJ2-1, with 8 bases identical to TRBD2. After removal of 3 bases from V and 3 bases from J, the junction contained 10 bases not matched to a gene. CDR1 is DFQATT, CDR2 SNEGSKA, per germline (reference sequence). The CDR3 contains 16 residues. CDR3 in amino acids: CSASEAGTSSYNEQFF. The CDR3 bases are TGCAGTGCTAGCGAAGCCGGGACTAGTAGCTACAATGAGCAGTTCTTC.